The T cell receptor (beta chain) under discussion was sequenced for a study of blood T cell repertoires in COVID-19. In the source study's methods: Reference gene primer amplification in the assay estimated nucleated cell counts. Profiling relied on immunoSEQ multiplex PCR, and the TCRdb table lists in-frame clones only, not all of them. D and trimming come from the DNA, and the V and J calls and clone size come from that table. The table records about 210,000 clones, 81% of them present only once. V lost 4 bases and J 9 bases, leaving 15 bases between the germline ends. The germline V gene encodes CDR1 MNHEY and CDR2 SVGAGI. The CDR3 has 14 residues.

The sequenced sample was PBMCs or T cells enriched from blood (not recorded which). This chain links TRBV6-5 with TRBJ2-2; D gene unclear. The sequence was collected from a woman between 50 and 59 years old with acute COVID-19. The chain's CDR3 is CASSSPVQKRELFF. DNA for the CDR3: TGTGCCAGCAGTTCACCAGTACAGAAGAGGGAGCTGTTTTTT.